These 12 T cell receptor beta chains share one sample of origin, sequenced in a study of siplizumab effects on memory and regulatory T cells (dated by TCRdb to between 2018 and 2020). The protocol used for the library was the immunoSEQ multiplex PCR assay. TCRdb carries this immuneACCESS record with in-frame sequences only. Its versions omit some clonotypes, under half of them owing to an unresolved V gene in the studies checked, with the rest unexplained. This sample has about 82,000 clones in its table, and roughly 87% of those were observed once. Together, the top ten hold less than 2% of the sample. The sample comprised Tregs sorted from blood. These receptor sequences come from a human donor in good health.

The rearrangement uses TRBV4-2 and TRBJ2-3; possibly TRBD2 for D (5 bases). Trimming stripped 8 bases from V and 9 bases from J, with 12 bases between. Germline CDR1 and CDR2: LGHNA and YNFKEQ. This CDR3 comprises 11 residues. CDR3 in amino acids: CASGLPETQYF. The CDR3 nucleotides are TGTGCCAGCGGACTGCCTGAGACGCAGTATTTT.

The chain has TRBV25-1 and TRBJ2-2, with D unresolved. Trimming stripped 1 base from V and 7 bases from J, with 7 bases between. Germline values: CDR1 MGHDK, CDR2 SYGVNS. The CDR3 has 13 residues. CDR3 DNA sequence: TGTGCCAGCAGTGAATTGGGGAACGGGGAGCTGTTTTTT. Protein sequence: CASSELGNGELFF.

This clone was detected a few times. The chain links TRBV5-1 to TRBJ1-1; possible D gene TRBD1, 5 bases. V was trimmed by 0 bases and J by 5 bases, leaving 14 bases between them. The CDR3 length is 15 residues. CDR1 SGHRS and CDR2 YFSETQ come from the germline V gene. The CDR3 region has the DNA TGCGCCAGCAGCTTGGGAGGTTTGGGGGGTACTGAAGCTTTCTTT. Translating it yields CASSLGGLGGTEAFF.

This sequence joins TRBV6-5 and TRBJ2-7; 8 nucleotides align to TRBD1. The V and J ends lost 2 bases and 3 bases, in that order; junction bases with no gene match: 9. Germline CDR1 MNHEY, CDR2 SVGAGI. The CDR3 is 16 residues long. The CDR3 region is CASSYTRTGTGYEQYF. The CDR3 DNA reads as TGTGCCAGCAGTTACACCCGGACAGGGACTGGCTACGAGCAGTACTTC.

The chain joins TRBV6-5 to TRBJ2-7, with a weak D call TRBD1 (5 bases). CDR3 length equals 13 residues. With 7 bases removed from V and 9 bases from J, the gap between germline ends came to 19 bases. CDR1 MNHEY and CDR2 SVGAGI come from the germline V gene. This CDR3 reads CASKGVHLWGQYF. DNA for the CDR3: TGTGCCAGCAAAGGGGTACACCTCTGGGGGCAGTACTTC.

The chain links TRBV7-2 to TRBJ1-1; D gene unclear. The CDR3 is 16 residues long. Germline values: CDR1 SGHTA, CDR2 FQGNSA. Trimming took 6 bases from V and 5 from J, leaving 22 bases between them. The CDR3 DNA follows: TGTGCCAGCAGTCTAGTGGGGTCTGCGATGGGGACTGAAGCTTTCTTT. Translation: CASSLVGSAMGTEAFF.

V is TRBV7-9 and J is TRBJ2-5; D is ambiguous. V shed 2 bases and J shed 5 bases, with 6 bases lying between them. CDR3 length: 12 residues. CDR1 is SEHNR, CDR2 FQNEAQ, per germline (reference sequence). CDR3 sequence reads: CASSLFSETQYF. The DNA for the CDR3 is TGTGCCAGCAGCTTATTCAGCGAGACCCAGTACTTC.

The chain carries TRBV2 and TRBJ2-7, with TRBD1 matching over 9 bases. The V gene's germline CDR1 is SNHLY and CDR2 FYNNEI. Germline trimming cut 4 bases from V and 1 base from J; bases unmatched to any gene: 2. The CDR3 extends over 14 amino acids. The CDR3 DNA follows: TGTGCCAGCAGTGGTGGGACAGGGTCCTACGAGCAGTACTTC. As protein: CASSGGTGSYEQYF.

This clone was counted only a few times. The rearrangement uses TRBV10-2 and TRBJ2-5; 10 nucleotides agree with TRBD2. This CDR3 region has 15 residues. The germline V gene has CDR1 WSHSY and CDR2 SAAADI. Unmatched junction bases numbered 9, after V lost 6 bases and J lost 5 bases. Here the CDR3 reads CASRLAGGADETQYF. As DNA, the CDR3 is TGCGCCAGCAGGTTAGCGGGGGGCGCGGATGAGACCCAGTACTTC.

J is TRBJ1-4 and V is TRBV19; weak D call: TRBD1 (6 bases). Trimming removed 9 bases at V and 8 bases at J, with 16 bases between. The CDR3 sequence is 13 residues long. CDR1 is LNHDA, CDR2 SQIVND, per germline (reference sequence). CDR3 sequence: CASGTLGNEKLFF. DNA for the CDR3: TGTGCCAGCGGGACACTGGGAAACGAAAAACTGTTTTTT.

The DNA for the CDR3 is TGTGCCAGCAGCTTAGAGGGGGGCTACACCTTC. This sequence encodes CASSLEGGYTF. The chain joins TRBV7-9 to TRBJ1-2, with D possibly matching TRBD1 (5 bases). This CDR3 is built from 11 residues. Germline CDR1 reads SEHNR; CDR2 reads FQNEAQ (reference sequence). V was clipped by 1 base and J by 8 bases, with 5 bases between them.

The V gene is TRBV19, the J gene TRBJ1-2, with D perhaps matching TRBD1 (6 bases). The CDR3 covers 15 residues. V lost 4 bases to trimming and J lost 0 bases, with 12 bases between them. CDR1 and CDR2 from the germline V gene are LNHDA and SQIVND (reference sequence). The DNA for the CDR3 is TGTGCCAGTAGTACCCGGACAGAAGCTAACTATGGCTACACCTTC. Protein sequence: CASSTRTEANYGYTF.